A selection of T cell receptor beta chains follows, all from one sample in a study of T cell responses to AZD1222 COVID-19 vaccine. Sequencing was performed with immunoSEQ multiplex PCR; in TCRdb, only in-frame clones are kept and a portion is missing. The sample shows 70,000 or so clones, around 86% of them seen only once. The input for sequencing was peripheral blood, taken on day 0 of AZD1222 vaccination. The receptor set was obtained from an adult in good health. Both conserved end residues are part of each CDR3. D genes are given only for firm matches. Clone size, where shown, is once, few, many, or a class for clones that have expanded.

- | TRBJ2-3 | TRBV5-6 | once | CASNTPGLHTDTQYF | TGTGCCAGCAATACACCGGGACTTCACACAGATACGCAGTATTTT
- | TRBJ2-7 | TRBV3-1/TRBV3-2 | - | CASSQDGQGIDEQYF | TGTGCCAGCAGCCAAGATGGACAAGGGATCGACGAGCAGTACTTC
TRBD1 | TRBJ1-1 | TRBV11-1 | - | CASSSWTGTEAFF | TGTGCCAGCAGCTCCTGGACAGGCACTGAAGCTTTCTTT
- | TRBJ2-3 | TRBV30 | - | CAWSELGATDTQYF | TGTGCCTGGAGTGAACTCGGGGCGACGGATACGCAGTATTTT
- | TRBJ1-2 | TRBV3-1/TRBV3-2 | - | CASSQLTGANYGYTF | TGTGCCAGCAGCCAATTGACAGGAGCTAACTATGGCTACACCTTC
- | TRBJ1-2 | TRBV30 | - | CAWSPDSLNYGYTF | TGTGCCTGGAGCCCGGACAGCCTGAACTATGGCTACACCTTC
- | TRBJ2-7 | TRBV30 | - | CAWSRGRGGGYEQYF | TGTGCCTGGAGTCGGGGACGGGGAGGCGGTTACGAGCAGTACTTC
- | TRBJ1-3 | TRBV14 | - | CASSQDPRDPGNTIYF | TGTGCCAGCAGCCAAGATCCGAGGGACCCTGGAAACACCATATATTTT
TRBD1 | TRBJ1-1 | TRBV27 | once | CASSRQGRNTEAFF | TGTGCCAGCAGTCGACAGGGACGGAACACTGAAGCTTTCTTT
TRBD1 | TRBJ1-4 | TRBV4-3 | - | CASSHPPGTGSEKLFF | TGCGCCAGCTCTCATCCACCAGGGACAGGCAGTGAAAAACTGTTTTTT
TRBD2 | TRBJ2-3 | TRBV12-5 | - | CASGLGTGGWTDTQYF | TGTGCTAGTGGTTTGGGGACGGGGGGGTGGACAGATACGCAGTATTTT
- | TRBJ2-5 | TRBV5-1 | - | CASVKAPQVMETQYF | TGCGCCAGCGTCAAGGCACCCCAGGTGATGGAGACCCAGTACTTC
- | TRBJ1-2 | TRBV5-5 | - | CASSSLGGSGYGYTF | TGTGCCAGCAGCTCGCTCGGGGGGTCTGGGTATGGCTACACCTTC
- | TRBJ2-1 | TRBV2 | - | CAAAPRGGYNEQFF | TGTGCCGCGGCCCCGAGGGGGGGCTACAATGAGCAGTTCTTC
TRBD1 | TRBJ1-2 | TRBV3-1/TRBV3-2 | - | CASSRDSNYGYTF | TGTGCCAGCAGCCGGGACAGTAACTATGGCTACACCTTC
- | TRBJ1-4 | TRBV4-1 | once | CASSQNEEKLFF | TGCGCCAGCAGCCAAAACGAGGAAAAACTGTTTTTT
TRBD2 | TRBJ2-3 | TRBV19 | - | CASSGLAGEDTQYF | TGTGCCAGTAGTGGACTAGCGGGGGAAGATACGCAGTATTTT
TRBD2 | TRBJ2-3 | TRBV7-2 | - | CASSLVSSGGDAQYF | TGTGCCAGCAGCTTAGTCTCGAGCGGGGGGGACGCGCAGTATTTT
- | TRBJ2-7 | TRBV29-1 | once | CSVEYAGSSYEQYF | TGCAGCGTTGAATATGCAGGGAGCTCCTACGAGCAGTACTTC
- | TRBJ2-7 | TRBV28 | - | CASSSPGLKEQYF | TGTGCCAGCAGTTCCCCGGGACTCAAGGAGCAGTACTTC
- | TRBJ2-3 | TRBV7-2 | - | CASSYTGADTQYF | TGTGCCAGCAGCTACACCGGCGCAGATACGCAGTATTTT
- | TRBJ2-2 | TRBV7-2 | - | CASSLALRSGELFF | TGTGCCAGCAGCTTAGCGCTGCGGTCCGGGGAGCTGTTTTTT
- | TRBJ1-6 | TRBV19 | - | CASSHPIRPGAVSPLHF | TGTGCCAGTAGCCACCCTATCCGTCCAGGGGCCGTTTCACCCCTCCACTTT
- | TRBJ2-5 | TRBV19 | - | CASRPTGRPRAQYF | TGTGCCAGTAGGCCGACAGGCCGTCCGAGGGCCCAGTACTTC
TRBD2 | TRBJ2-3 | TRBV30 | - | CASNSGGNTDTQYF | TGTGCCTCAAATAGCGGGGGTAACACAGATACGCAGTATTTT
- | TRBJ1-1 | TRBV4-2 | - | CASSRSGGTEAFF | TGTGCCAGCAGCCGGTCGGGGGGGACTGAAGCTTTCTTT
TRBD2 | TRBJ2-1 | TRBV24-1 | - | CATSDFRLAGGGRHPYNEQFF | TGTGCCACCAGTGATTTTAGGCTAGCGGGGGGCGGAAGACACCCTTACAATGAGCAGTTCTTC